This T cell receptor beta chain was sequenced for a study of T cell responses to AZD1222 COVID-19 vaccine (dated by TCRdb to the early 2020s). Looking at the study overall: A total of just over 230 trial participants underwent TCR sequencing, of whom 200 to 220 had received two doses of AZD1222 and about 25 had received two doses of the MenACWY control vaccine. Trial participants were enrolled by age into subgroups of 18-55, 56-69 and 70-plus years, and approximately 150, 30 and 60 TCR-sequenced participants, respectively, were included in these subgroups. Findings and caveats that apply to the study as a whole: Only five to seven AZD1222 recipients were SARS-CoV-2 seropositive at baseline, limiting conclusions about previously exposed vaccinees. A significant rise in spike-specific TCR breadth and depth was observed after two AZD1222 doses relative to day 0 and relative to MenACWY recipients. In the small 56-69-year group, the increase in depth fell short of significance, most likely because of low power. Participants were mostly white British, with more females than males. The authors suggested clonal diversity may have been underestimated. Because no samples from the day 14 peak response were available, repertoires could be characterized only after the peak T cell response. Reportedly, close to half of the unique spike-specific TCRs recognized epitopes lying outside the regions that are mutated in the B.1.351 and B.1.1.7 variants. CD4 TCRs associated with the vaccine covered the entire spike protein, and the dominant responses were in regions 160-218 and 743-854.

The time point label here, explained by the study, means: about 28 days (+/-7) after the second vaccine dose. AZD1222 recipients with second doses at about 4 weeks or about 12 weeks were pooled, because spike-specific TCR depth and breadth did not differ between schedules. The vaccinee samples were drawn from two UK trials, COV001 and COV002, one of which was a single-blind randomized controlled phase 2/3 trial testing AZD1222 (ChAdOx1 nCoV-19) in healthy adults. For TCRbeta chain sequencing, PBMC samples from trial participants were taken at day 0 and at day 28 after the second dose. Trimming takes 9 bases off V and 5 bases off J; junction bases not matched to a gene: 10. The CDR3 goes from the cysteine to the phenylalanine over 14 residues. Here the CDR3 DNA is all that survives: 42 bases in frame from base 1. As encoded in the germline V gene, CDR1 is SNHLY while CDR2 is FYNNEI. The CDR3 regions of human TCRbeta chains were analyzed by immunosequencing. In the paper's pipeline: Repertoire TCRs were checked for matches against a reference library of SARS-CoV-2-specific TCRs that had been generated using the MIRA antigen-specificity platform. Breadth was defined as the fraction of unique TCRs that were SARS-CoV-2-associated. Depth was defined as the fraction of total T cells that were SARS-CoV-2-associated. Using the MIRA data, every spike-specific TCR was mapped to the spike region that the TCR reacted to and assigned to either a CD4 or a CD8 class. Log10-transformed breadth and depth values were compared by one-way ANOVA with Sidak's multiple comparisons tests. The clones in this table, taken by TCRdb from immuneACCESS, are in-frame only. Not every clone is retained; where verified, under half of the shortfall comes from an unresolved V gene, and the cause of the rest is unknown. V, J and clone size reflect that table, while D and trimming were determined from the DNA. The sample yields fewer than 120,000 clones; roughly 92% were counted once. Of the sample, 2% to 2.5% falls within the top ten clones.

Comments on this clone: The antigen it binds to is not known. No qualities accompany the bases; no much larger clone lies one base away.

Sequenced here: peripheral blood, sampled 28 days after the second AZD1222 dose. The receptor was isolated from an adult who received the AZD1222 COVID-19 vaccine. The chain was built from TRBV2 and TRBJ2-1, and TRBD2 matches 7 of the central bases. CDR3 protein: CARMTGGGNNEQFF. The DNA sequence is given as TGTGCCAGAATGACTGGCGGGGGAAACAATGAGCAGTTCTTC.